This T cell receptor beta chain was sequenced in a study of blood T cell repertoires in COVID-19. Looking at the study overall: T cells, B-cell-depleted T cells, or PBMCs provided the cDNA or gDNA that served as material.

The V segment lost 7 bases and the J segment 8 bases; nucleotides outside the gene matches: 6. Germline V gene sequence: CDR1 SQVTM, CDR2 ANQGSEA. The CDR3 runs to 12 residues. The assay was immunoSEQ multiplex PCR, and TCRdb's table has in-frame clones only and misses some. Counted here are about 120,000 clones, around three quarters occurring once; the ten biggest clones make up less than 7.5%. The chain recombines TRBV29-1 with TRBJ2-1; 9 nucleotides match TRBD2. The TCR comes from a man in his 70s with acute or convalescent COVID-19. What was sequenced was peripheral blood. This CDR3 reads CSETSGWDEQFF. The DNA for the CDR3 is TGCAGCGAAACTAGCGGGTGGGATGAGCAGTTCTTC.